This T cell receptor beta chain was sequenced for a study of T cell changes during pregnancy in multiple sclerosis. Profiling relied on immunoSEQ multiplex PCR, and the TCRdb table lists in-frame clones only, not all of them. Of under 65,000 clones in the sample, more than 85% were seen once. Trimming took 3 bases from V and 3 from J; bases not matched to a gene: 5. The CDR3 length is 15 residues. Germline V lookup: CDR1 KGHSH, CDR2 LQKENI. The V and J genes are TRBV18 and TRBJ2-5; 9 positions agree with TRBD2. Sequenced material: CD8+ T cells from peripheral blood mononuclear cells, taken in the third trimester of pregnancy. The clonotype originates from a female donor with multiple sclerosis, enrolled in a pregnancy study. The CDR3 loop is CASSPGLATEETQYF. CDR3 coding DNA: TGTGCCAGCTCACCCGGACTAGCGACTGAAGAGACCCAGTACTTC.